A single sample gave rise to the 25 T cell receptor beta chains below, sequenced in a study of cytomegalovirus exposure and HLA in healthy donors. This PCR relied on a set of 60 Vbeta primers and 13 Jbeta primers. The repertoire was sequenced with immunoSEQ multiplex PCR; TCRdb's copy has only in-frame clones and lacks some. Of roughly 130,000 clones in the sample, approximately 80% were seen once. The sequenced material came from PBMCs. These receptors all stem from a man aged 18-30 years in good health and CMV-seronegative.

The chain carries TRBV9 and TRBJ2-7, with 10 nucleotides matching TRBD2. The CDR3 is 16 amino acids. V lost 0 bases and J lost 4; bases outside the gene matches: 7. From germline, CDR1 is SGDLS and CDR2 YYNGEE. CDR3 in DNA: TGTGCCAGCAGCGTAGACAGCGGGAGGGTGTTGTACGAGCAGTACTTC. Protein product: CASSVDSGRVLYEQYF.

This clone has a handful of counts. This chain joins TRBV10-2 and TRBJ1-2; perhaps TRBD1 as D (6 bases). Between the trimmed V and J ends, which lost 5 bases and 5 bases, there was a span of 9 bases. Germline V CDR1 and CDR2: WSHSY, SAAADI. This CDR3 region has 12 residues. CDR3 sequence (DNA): TGCGCCAGCAGTCCGGACAGTTATGGCTACACCTTC. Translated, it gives CASSPDSYGYTF.

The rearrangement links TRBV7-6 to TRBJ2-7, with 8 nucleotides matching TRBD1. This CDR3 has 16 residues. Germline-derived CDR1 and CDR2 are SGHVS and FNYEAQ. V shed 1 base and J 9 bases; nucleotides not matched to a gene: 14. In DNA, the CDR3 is TGTGCCAGCAGCTTAGGCGGCAGGGGGCCAACCTGGGTGCAGTACGTC. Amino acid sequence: CASSLGGRGPTWVQYV.

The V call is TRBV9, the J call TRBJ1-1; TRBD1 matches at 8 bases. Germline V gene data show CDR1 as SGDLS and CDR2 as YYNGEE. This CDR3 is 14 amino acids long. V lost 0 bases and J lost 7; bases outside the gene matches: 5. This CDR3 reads CASSVAPGGGEAFF. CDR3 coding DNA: TGTGCCAGCAGCGTAGCTCCAGGGGGCGGTGAAGCTTTCTTT.

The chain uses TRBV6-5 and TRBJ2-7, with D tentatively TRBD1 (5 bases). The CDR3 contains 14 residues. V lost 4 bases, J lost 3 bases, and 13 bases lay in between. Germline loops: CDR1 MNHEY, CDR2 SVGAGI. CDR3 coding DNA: TGTGCCAGCAGTTGGAGAGAAGGGGACTACGAGCAGTACTTC. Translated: CASSWREGDYEQYF.

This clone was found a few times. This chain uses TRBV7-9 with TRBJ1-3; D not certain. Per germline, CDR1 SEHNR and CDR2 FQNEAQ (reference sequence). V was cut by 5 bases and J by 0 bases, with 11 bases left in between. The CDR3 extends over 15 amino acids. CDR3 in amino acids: CASSPTFSSGNTIYF. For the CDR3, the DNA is TGTGCCAGCAGCCCGACTTTCAGCTCTGGAAACACCATATATTTT.

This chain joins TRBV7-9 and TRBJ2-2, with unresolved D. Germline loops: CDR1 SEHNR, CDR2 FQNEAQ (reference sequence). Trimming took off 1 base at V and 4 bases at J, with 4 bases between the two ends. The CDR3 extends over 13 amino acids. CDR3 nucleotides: TGTGCCAGCAGCTTAGTCTCCACCGGGGAGCTGTTTTTT. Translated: CASSLVSTGELFF.

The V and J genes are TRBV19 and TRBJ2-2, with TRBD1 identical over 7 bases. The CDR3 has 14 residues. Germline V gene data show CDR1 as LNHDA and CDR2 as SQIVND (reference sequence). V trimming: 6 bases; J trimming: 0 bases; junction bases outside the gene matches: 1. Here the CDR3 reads CASRGTANTGELFF. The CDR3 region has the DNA TGTGCCAGTAGAGGGACAGCGAACACCGGGGAGCTGTTTTTT.

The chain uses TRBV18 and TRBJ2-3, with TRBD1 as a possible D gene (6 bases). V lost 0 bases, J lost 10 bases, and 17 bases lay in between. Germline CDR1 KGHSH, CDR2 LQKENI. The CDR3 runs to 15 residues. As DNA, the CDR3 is TGTGCCAGCTCACCACCGTCTGGACAGACCCGAGCGCAGTATTTT. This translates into CASSPPSGQTRAQYF.

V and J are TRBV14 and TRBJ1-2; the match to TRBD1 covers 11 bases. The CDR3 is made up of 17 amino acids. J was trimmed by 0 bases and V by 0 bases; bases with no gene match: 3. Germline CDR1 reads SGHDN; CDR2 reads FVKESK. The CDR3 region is CASSQDGTGGPNYGYTF. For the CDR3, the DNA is TGTGCCAGCAGCCAAGATGGGACAGGGGGTCCTAACTATGGCTACACCTTC.

CDR3 sequence (DNA): TGTGCCAGCAGCTTAAGTTGGAGCTCCTACAATGAGCAGTTCTTC. Protein: CASSLSWSSYNEQFF. The gene calls are TRBV7-3 and TRBJ2-1; D unclear. With 1 base removed from V and 0 bases from J, the gap between germline ends came to 7 bases. This CDR3 is 15 amino acids long. From germline, CDR1 is SGHTA and CDR2 FQGTGA.

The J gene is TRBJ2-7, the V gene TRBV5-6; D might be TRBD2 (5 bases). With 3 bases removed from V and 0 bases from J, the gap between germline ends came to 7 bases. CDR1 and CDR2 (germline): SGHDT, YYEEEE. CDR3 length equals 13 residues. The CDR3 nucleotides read TGTGCCAGCAGCTACGGGGTCTCCTACGAGCAGTACTTC. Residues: CASSYGVSYEQYF.

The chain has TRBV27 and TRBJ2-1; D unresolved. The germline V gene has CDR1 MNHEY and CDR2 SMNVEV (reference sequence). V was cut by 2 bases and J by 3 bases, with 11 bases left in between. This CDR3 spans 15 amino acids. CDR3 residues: CASSLEGVGYNEQFF. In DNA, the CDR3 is TGTGCCAGCAGTTTAGAAGGAGTGGGCTACAATGAGCAGTTCTTC.

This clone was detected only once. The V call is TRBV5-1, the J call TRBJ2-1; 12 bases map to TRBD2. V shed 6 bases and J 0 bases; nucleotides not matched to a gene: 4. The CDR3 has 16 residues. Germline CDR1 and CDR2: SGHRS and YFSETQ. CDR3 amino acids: CASIGLAGSSYNEQFF. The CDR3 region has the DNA TGCGCCAGCATAGGACTAGCGGGGAGCTCCTACAATGAGCAGTTCTTC.

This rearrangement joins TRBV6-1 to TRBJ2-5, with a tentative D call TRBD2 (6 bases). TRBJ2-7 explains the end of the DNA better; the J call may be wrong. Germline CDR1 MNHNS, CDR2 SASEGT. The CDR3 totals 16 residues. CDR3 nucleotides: TGTGCCAGCAGTGAATTTTTGTCGGAGGGAGACTACGAGCAGTACTTC. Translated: CASSEFLSEGDYEQYF.

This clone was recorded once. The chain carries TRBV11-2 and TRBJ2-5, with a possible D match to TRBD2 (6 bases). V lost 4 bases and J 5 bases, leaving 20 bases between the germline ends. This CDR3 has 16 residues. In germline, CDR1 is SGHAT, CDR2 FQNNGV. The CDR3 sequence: CASSSTAGTLQETQYF. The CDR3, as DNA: TGTGCCAGCAGCTCGACGGCGGGAACCCTCCAGGAGACCCAGTACTTC.

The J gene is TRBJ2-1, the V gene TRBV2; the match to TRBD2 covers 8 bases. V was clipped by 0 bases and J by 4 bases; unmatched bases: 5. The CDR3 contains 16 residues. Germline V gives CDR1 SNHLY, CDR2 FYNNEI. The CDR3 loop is CASSEARSGGYNEQFF. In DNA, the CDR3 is TGTGCCAGCAGTGAAGCGCGATCGGGAGGGTACAATGAGCAGTTCTTC.

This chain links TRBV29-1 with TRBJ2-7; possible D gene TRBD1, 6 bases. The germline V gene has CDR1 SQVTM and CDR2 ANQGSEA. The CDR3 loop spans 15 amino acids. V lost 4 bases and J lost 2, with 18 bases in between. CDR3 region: CSVGILTGPTYEQYV. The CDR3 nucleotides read TGCAGCGTTGGTATCTTGACAGGCCCGACCTACGAGCAGTACGTC.

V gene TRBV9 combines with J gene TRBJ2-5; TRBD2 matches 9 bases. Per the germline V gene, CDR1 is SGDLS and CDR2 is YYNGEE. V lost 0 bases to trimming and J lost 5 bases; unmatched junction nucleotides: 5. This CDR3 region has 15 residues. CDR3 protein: CASSVGGRGLETQYF. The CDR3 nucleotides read TGTGCCAGCAGCGTAGGCGGGAGGGGGCTGGAGACCCAGTACTTC.

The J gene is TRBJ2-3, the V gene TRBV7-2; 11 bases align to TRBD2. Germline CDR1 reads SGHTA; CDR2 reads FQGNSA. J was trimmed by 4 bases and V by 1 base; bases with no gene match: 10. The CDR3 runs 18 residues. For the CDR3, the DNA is TGTGCCAGCAGCTTAGATTCGGGTAGCGGGAGGGCGGCAGATACGCAGTATTTT. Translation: CASSLDSGSGRAADTQYF.

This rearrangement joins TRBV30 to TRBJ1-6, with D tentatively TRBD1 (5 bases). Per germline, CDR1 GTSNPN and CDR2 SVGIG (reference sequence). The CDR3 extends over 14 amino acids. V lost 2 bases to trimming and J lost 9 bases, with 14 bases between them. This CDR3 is CAWSPQGRVSPLHF. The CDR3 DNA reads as TGTGCCTGGAGTCCGCAGGGTAGAGTTTCACCCCTCCACTTT.

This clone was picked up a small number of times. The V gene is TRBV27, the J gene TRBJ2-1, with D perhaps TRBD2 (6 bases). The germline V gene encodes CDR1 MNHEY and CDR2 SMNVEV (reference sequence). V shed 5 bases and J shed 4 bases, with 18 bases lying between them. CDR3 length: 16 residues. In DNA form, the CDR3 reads TGTGCCAGCAGTGTAAGGCGGGGAGAGGGATACAATGAGCAGTTCTTC. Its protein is CASSVRRGEGYNEQFF.

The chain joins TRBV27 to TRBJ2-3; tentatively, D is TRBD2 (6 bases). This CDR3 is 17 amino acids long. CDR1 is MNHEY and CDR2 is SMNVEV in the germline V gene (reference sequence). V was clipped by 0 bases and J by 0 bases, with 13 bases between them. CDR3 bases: TGTGCCAGCAGTTTATCCGGAGCGGGCCGGAGCACAGATACGCAGTATTTT. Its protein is CASSLSGAGRSTDTQYF.

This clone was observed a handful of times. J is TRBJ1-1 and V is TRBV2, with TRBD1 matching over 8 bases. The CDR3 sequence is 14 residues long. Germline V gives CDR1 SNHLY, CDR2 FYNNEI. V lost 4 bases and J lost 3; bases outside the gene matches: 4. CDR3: CASSVEQGDTEAFF. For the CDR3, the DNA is TGTGCCAGCAGTGTTGAACAGGGGGACACTGAAGCTTTCTTT.

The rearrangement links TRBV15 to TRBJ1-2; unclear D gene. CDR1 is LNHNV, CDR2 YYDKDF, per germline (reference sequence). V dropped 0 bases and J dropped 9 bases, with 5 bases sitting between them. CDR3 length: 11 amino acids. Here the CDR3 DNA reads TGTGCCACCAGCAGAGAGTTTAGCTACACCTTC. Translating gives CATSREFSYTF.